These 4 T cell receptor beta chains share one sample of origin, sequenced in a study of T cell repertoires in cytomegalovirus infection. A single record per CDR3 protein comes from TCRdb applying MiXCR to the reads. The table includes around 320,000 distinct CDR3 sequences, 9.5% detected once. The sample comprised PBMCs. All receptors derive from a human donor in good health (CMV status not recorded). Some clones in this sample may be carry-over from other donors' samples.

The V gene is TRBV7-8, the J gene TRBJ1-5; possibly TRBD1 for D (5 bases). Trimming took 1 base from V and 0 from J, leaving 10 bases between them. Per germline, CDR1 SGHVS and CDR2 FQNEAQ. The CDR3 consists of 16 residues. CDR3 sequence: CASSLVRGVSNQPQHF. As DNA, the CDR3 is TGTGCCAGCAGCTTAGTAAGGGGAGTTAGCAATCAGCCCCAGCATTTT.

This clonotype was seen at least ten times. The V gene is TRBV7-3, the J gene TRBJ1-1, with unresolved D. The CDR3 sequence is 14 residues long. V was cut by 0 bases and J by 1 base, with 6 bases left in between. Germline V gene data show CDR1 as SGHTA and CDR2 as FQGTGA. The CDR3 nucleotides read TGTGCCAGCAGCTTAACATCGGCGAACACTGAAGCTTTCTTT. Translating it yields CASSLTSANTEAFF.

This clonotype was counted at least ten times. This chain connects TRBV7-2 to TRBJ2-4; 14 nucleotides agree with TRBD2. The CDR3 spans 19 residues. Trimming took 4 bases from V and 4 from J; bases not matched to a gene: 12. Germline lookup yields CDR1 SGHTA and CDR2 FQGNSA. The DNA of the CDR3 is TGTGCCAGCAGCTCCCCCGCCGGGACTAGCGGGAGCAGGAAAAACATTCAGTACTTC. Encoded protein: CASSSPAGTSGSRKNIQYF.

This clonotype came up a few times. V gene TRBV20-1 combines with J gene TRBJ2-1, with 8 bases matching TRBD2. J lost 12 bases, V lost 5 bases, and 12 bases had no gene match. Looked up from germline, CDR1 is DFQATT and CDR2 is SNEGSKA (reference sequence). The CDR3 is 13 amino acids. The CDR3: CSASGGPRMWQFF. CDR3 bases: TGCAGTGCTTCGGGAGGGCCGCGTATGTGGCAGTTCTTC.